The 27 T cell receptor beta chains listed next were all sequenced from one sample in a study of cytomegalovirus exposure and HLA in healthy donors. The data were produced by immunoSEQ multiplex PCR, yet TCRdb's version contains in-frame clones alone and is incomplete. The data contain around 70,000 clones, 94% of them singletons. The sequenced sample was PBMCs. These receptor sequences come from a young man in good health and CMV-seropositive.

V gene TRBV9 combines with J gene TRBJ2-7; perhaps TRBD2 as D (5 bases). The J call may be faulty, since TRBJ2-1 better matches the DNA end. Germline V gene lookup returns CDR1 SGDLS and CDR2 YYNGEE. This CDR3 has 13 residues. CDR3 sequence (DNA): TGTGCCAGCAGCGGTGGACTCTACAATGAGCAGTTCTTC. Protein sequence: CASSGGLYNEQFF.

The J gene is TRBJ2-5, the V gene TRBV7-3, with a weak D call TRBD2 (7 bases). The germline V gene has CDR1 SGHTA and CDR2 FQGTGA. V was shortened by 5 bases and J by 5 bases, with 21 bases between the two germline ends. CDR3 length: 16 amino acids. The CDR3 DNA is TGTGCCAGCAGCCCAGCGGGACAAGAATTAGGGGAGACCCAGTACTTC. This gives the protein CASSPAGQELGETQYF.

The chain employs TRBV5-1 and TRBJ1-2; TRBD1 aligns across 9 bases. The ends lost 4 bases at V and 8 bases at J; junction bases unmatched: 6. From germline, CDR1 is SGHRS and CDR2 YFSETQ. This CDR3 region has 13 residues. CDR3 sequence: CASSLGQGKGYTF. Written as DNA, the CDR3 is TGCGCCAGCAGCCTCGGACAGGGGAAAGGCTACACCTTC.

The chain links TRBV7-8 to TRBJ1-4; TRBD1 is a possible D gene (5 bases). Trimming removed 1 base at V and 4 bases at J, with 19 bases between. The germline V gene has CDR1 SGHVS and CDR2 FQNEAQ. This CDR3 comprises 18 residues. The CDR3 here is CASSLGWGVGLVNEKLFF. As DNA, the CDR3 is TGTGCCAGCAGCTTAGGGTGGGGCGTGGGGCTTGTTAATGAAAAACTGTTTTTT.

V and J are TRBV21-1 and TRBJ1-1; the listed D gene, TRBD1, was not tested against the DNA. TRBV21-1 corresponds to a pseudogene. This CDR3 spans 17 amino acids. The CDR3 sequence is CASSSEVGGKEDTEAFF. The CDR3, as DNA: TGTGCCAGCAGCTCAGAAGTAGGGGGTAAGGAAGACACTGAAGCTTTCTTT.

The chain carries TRBV29-1 and TRBJ2-3; a weak D match, TRBD2 (6 bases). V was cut by 4 bases and J by 2 bases, with 10 bases left in between. CDR3 length: 13 amino acids. Germline V gene data show CDR1 as SQVTM and CDR2 as ANQGSEA. The CDR3 nucleotides are TGCAGCGTTGGGGAGGACAACACAGATACGCAGTATTTT. Amino acids: CSVGEDNTDTQYF.

The V gene is TRBV6-1, the J gene TRBJ2-5, with D possibly matching TRBD2 (6 bases). The CDR3 loop spans 14 amino acids. The germline V gene encodes CDR1 MNHNS and CDR2 SASEGT. Trimming removed 2 bases from V and 5 bases from J, with 12 bases in between. The CDR3 DNA follows: TGTGCCAGCAGTGAACCGGGAGAAAAGGAGACCCAGTACTTC. Residues: CASSEPGEKETQYF.

The V and J genes are TRBV19 and TRBJ2-4, with 13 positions matching TRBD2. The CDR3 extends over 22 amino acids. V dropped 1 base and J dropped 6; count of bases not matched to a gene: 21. Germline V gives CDR1 LNHDA, CDR2 SQIVND (reference sequence). DNA of the CDR3: TGTGCCAGTAGTATAGGGCCCCCCAATACCGGGACTAGCGGGAAAGGTGGAAACATTCAGTACTTC. Amino acid sequence: CASSIGPPNTGTSGKGGNIQYF.

Only one count was recorded for this clone. This rearrangement joins TRBV7-8 to TRBJ1-1; perhaps TRBD1 as D (5 bases). The CDR3 spans 14 residues. The germline V gene encodes CDR1 SGHVS and CDR2 FQNEAQ. Trimming took off 5 bases at V and 6 bases at J, with 16 bases between the two ends. The CDR3 region is CASSLQGIEAEAFF. The DNA for the CDR3 is TGTGCCAGCAGCCTTCAGGGAATCGAGGCTGAAGCTTTCTTT.

This chain connects TRBV28 to TRBJ1-2, with D possibly TRBD1 on 5 matching bases. The V gene lost 6 bases and the J gene lost 1 base, with 9 bases spanning the gap. This CDR3 contains 13 residues. Germline lookup yields CDR1 MDHEN and CDR2 SYDVKM. Here the CDR3 reads CASSPTVNYGYTF. The CDR3 DNA sequence: TGTGCCAGCAGCCCGACAGTTAACTATGGCTACACCTTC.

This chain joins TRBV18 and TRBJ2-1; 7 bases map to TRBD2. CDR3 length: 14 amino acids. After removal of 6 bases from V and 7 bases from J, the junction contained 9 bases not matched to a gene. The germline gives CDR1 KGHSH, CDR2 LQKENI. For the CDR3, the DNA is TGTGCCAGCTCCCGAAGCGGGACTTCTAATGAGCAGTTCTTC. As protein: CASSRSGTSNEQFF.

The V and J genes are TRBV19 and TRBJ2-7; tentatively, D is TRBD2 (6 bases). The germline CDR1 and CDR2 sequences are LNHDA and SQIVND (reference sequence). Trimming removed 1 base from V and 2 bases from J, with 18 bases in between. CDR3 length: 17 amino acids. The CDR3 sequence: CASSIGGSGSGAYEQYF. For the CDR3, the DNA is TGTGCCAGTAGTATAGGGGGATCGGGTAGCGGAGCCTACGAGCAGTACTTC.

Worth noting for this clone: Compared with germline, one end of the junction differs, possibly owing to a read error. The J gene is TRBJ2-5, the V gene TRBV7-7; possibly TRBD2 for D (6 bases). Germline CDR1 and CDR2: SSHAT and FNYEAQ (reference sequence). The CDR3 has 12 residues. The CDR3 nucleotides are TGTGCTAGCAGCTTGGAGGGCGGGGCCCAGTACTTC. Protein product: CASSLEGGAQYF.

This chain links TRBV7-9 with TRBJ1-2; D call uncertain. The CDR3 loop spans 12 amino acids. Germline CDR1 reads SEHNR; CDR2 reads FQNEAQ (reference sequence). The germline V and J ends were trimmed by 8 bases and 4 bases, with 11 bases remaining between them. CDR3 sequence reads: CASYGIIYGYTF. CDR3 bases: TGTGCCAGCTATGGCATAATCTATGGCTACACCTTC.

The CDR3 nucleotides are TGTGCCATCAGTGGACAGGGATGGACCGGGGAGCTGTTTTTT. Protein: CAISGQGWTGELFF. The chain has TRBV10-3 and TRBJ2-2, with TRBD1 matching over 7 bases. Germline V gene lookup returns CDR1 ENHRY and CDR2 SYGVKD. CDR3 length: 14 amino acids. With V trimmed by 4 bases and J by 5 bases, 4 bases remained unmatched.

The rearrangement links TRBV9 to TRBJ2-1, with TRBD2 matching over 13 bases. The CDR3 is 16 amino acids. The V gene end was trimmed by 4 bases and the J gene end by 3 bases; junction bases not matched to a gene: 4. CDR1 SGDLS and CDR2 YYNGEE come from the germline V gene. The CDR3 DNA follows: TGTGCCAGCAGCCCAAGGACTAGCGGGAGCTACAATGAGCAGTTCTTC. Amino acid sequence: CASSPRTSGSYNEQFF.

The chain joins TRBV5-1 to TRBJ2-3; D may be TRBD2 (7 bases). CDR3 length: 14 residues. The V and J ends lost 4 bases and 3 bases respectively, with 12 bases between them. In germline, CDR1 is SGHRS, CDR2 YFSETQ. The CDR3 sequence is CASSPRGGTDTQYF. CDR3 nucleotide sequence: TGCGCCAGCAGCCCTAGGGGGGGGACAGATACGCAGTATTTT.

This chain connects TRBV5-1 to TRBJ2-7; TRBD2 might be the D (5 bases). From germline, CDR1 is SGHRS and CDR2 YFSETQ. The CDR3 consists of 15 residues. V dropped 4 bases and J dropped 5 bases, with 19 bases sitting between them. The CDR3 sequence is CASSPILNPGDEQYF. Written as DNA, the CDR3 is TGCGCCAGCAGCCCGATACTAAATCCCGGGGACGAGCAGTACTTC.

The CDR3 DNA is TGCGCCAGCAGCTCCTCTGGACTGATTGAAGCTTTCTTT. Translation: CASSSSGLIEAFF. The rearrangement joins TRBV5-1 to TRBJ1-1; D not resolved. Between the trimmed V and J ends, which lost 3 bases and 7 bases, there was a span of 13 bases. Germline loops: CDR1 SGHRS, CDR2 YFSETQ. The CDR3 is made up of 13 amino acids.

This clone was counted a single time. This rearrangement joins TRBV13 to TRBJ1-4; 8 nucleotides agree with TRBD1. Germline V gene sequence: CDR1 PRHDT, CDR2 FYEKMQ (reference sequence). With V trimmed by 5 bases and J by 5 bases, 10 bases remained unmatched. The CDR3 totals 16 residues. The CDR3 bases are TGTGCCAGCAGCCTTATCACAGGGGGTGGAAATGAAAAACTGTTTTTT. It translates to CASSLITGGGNEKLFF.

The CDR3 region is CASSFGTPNTGELFF. Written as DNA, the CDR3 is TGCGCCAGCAGCTTCGGGACTCCAAACACCGGGGAGCTGTTTTTT. The chain carries TRBV5-1 and TRBJ2-2; D is perhaps TRBD2 (6 bases). The germline gives CDR1 SGHRS, CDR2 YFSETQ. V was clipped by 2 bases and J by 2 bases, with 10 bases between them. CDR3 length: 15 residues.

The J gene is TRBJ2-1, the V gene TRBV9; TRBD2 matches 8 bases. Trimming at V came to 4 bases and at J to 9 bases, leaving 6 bases not matched to a gene. The germline V gene has CDR1 SGDLS and CDR2 YYNGEE. CDR3 length: 13 amino acids. The CDR3 protein is CASSTRTSLEQFF. Written as DNA, the CDR3 is TGTGCCAGCAGCACCCGGACTAGCCTTGAGCAGTTCTTC.

This clone was observed once. V gene TRBV11-3 combines with J gene TRBJ2-1; TRBD1 matches at 8 bases. This CDR3 is 15 amino acids long. V gave up 5 bases and J gave up 2 bases; unmatched junction bases: 5. Germline CDR1 reads SGHNT; CDR2 reads YENEEA. In nucleotides, the CDR3 is TGTGCCAGCAGCCGACAGGGGTTAGCCTACAATGAGCAGTTCTTC. It specifies CASSRQGLAYNEQFF.

The chain links TRBV6-6 to TRBJ2-5; possibly TRBD1 for D (6 bases). Germline values: CDR1 MNHNY, CDR2 SVGAGI (reference sequence). Trimming left V 6 bases short and J 2 bases short, with 10 bases between. The CDR3 extends over 13 amino acids. The chain's CDR3 is CASRGTGQETQYF. The CDR3 nucleotides are TGTGCCAGCAGGGGTACAGGGCAAGAGACCCAGTACTTC.

The chain recombines TRBV9 with TRBJ2-7, with 15 bases matching TRBD2. V trimming: 3 bases; J trimming: 7 bases; junction bases outside the gene matches: 8. Per the germline V gene, CDR1 is SGDLS and CDR2 is YYNGEE. CDR3 length: 16 residues. The CDR3 here is CASSAGGLAGGGEQYF. CDR3 coding DNA: TGTGCCAGCAGCGCAGGGGGACTAGCGGGAGGAGGTGAGCAGTACTTC.

The CDR3 sequence: CASSEGGQLKGDTQYF. CDR3 nucleotide sequence: TGTGCCAGCAGTGAAGGGGGACAGCTAAAAGGAGATACGCAGTATTTT. The chain employs TRBV2 and TRBJ2-3; TRBD1 matches 7 bases. J gave up 5 bases and V 1 base, and 9 bases lay outside the gene matches. Germline-derived CDR1 and CDR2 are SNHLY and FYNNEI. The CDR3 is 16 residues long.

A single count supports this clone. The rearrangement joins TRBV7-2 to TRBJ2-1, with 7 bases fitting TRBD2. This CDR3 has 13 residues. Germline values: CDR1 SGHTA, CDR2 FQGNSA. Unmatched junction bases numbered 5, after V lost 3 bases and J lost 9 bases. CDR3 nucleotide sequence: TGTGCCAGCAGCTTGTCACTAGCGTTTGAGCAGTTCTTC. Amino acid sequence: CASSLSLAFEQFF.